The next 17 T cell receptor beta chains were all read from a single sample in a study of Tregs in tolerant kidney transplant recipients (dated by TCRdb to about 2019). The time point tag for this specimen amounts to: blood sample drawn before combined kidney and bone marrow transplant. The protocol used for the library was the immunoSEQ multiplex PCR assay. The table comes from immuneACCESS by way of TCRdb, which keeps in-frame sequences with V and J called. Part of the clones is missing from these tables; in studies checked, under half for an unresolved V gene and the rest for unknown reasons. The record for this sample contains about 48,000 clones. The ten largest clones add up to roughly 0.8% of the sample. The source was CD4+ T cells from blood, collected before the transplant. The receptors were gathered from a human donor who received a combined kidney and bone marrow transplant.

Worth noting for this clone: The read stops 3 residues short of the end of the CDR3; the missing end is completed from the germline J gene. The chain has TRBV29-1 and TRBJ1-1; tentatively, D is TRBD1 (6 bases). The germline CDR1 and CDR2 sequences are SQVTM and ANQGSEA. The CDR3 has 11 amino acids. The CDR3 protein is CSVEQGLVAFF. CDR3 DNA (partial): TGCAGCGTTGAACAGGGGCTTGTG.

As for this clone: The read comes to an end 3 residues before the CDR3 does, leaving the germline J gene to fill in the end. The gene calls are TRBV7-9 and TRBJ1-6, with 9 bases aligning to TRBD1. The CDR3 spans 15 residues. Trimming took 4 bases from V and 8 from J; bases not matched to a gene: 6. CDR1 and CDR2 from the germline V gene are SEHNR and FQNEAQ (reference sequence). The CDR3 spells CASSSYRGLDSPLHF. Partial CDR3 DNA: TGTGCCAGCAGCTCCTACAGGGGGCTAGATTCACCC.

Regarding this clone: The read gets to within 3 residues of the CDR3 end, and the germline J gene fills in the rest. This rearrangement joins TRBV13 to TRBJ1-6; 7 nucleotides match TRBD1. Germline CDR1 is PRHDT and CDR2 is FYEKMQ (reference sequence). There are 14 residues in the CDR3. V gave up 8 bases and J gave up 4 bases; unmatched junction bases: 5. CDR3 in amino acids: CASAVGQYNSPLHF. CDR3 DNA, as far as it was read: TGTGCCAGCGCCGTGGGACAGTATAATTCACCC.

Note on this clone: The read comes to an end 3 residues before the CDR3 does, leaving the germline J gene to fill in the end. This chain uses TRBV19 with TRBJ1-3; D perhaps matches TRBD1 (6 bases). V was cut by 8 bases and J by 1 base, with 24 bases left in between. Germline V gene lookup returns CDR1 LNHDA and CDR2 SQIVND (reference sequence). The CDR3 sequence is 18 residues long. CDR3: CASSASHTPTGSGNTIYF. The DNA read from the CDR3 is TGTGCCAGTTCCGCCTCTCACACCCCTACAGGGTCTGGAAACACC.

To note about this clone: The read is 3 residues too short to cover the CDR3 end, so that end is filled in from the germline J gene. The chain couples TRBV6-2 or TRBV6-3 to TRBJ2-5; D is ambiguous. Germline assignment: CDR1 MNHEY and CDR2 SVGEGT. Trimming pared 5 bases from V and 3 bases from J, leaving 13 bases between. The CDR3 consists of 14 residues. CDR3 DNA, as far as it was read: TGTGCCAGCAGTAAACCAGGAGCCGAAGAGACC. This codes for CASSKPGAEET. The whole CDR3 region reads CASSKPGAEETQYF.

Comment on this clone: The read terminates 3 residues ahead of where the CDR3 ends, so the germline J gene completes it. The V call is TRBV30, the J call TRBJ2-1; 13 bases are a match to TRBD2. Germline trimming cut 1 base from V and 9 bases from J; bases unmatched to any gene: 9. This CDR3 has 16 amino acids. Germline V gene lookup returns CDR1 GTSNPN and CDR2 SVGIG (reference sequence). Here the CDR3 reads CAWSGVRTSGRGEQFF. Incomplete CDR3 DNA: TGTGCCTGGAGTGGGGTCCGGACTAGCGGGAGAGGTGAG. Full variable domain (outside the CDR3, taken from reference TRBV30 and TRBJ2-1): SQTIHQWPATLVQPVGSPLSLECTVEGTSNPNLYWYRQAAGRGLQLLFYSVGIGQISSEVPQNLSASRPQDRQFILSSKKLLLSDSGFYLCAWSGVRTSGRGEQFFGPGTRLTVL.

CDR3 DNA, as far as it was read: TGCAGTGCTGCCCGGGACAGTAATTCACCC. It translates to CSAARDSNSP. The entire CDR3 protein is CSAARDSNSPLHF. The J gene is TRBJ1-6, the V gene TRBV20-1; the match to TRBD1 covers 7 bases. The missing CDR3 end, 3 residues past where the read stops, is filled in from the germline J gene. Losses at the gene ends were 5 bases for V and 6 bases for J; bases not matched to a gene: 4. Germline CDR1 is DFQATT and CDR2 is SNEGSKA (reference sequence). The CDR3 has 13 amino acids.

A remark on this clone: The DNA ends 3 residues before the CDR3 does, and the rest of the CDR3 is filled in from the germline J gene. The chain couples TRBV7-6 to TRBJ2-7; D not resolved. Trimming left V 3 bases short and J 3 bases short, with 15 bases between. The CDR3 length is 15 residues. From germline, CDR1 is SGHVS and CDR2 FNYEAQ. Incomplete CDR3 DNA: TGTGCCAGCAGCTTTCTCCCGGGTCCACTCTACGAG. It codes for CASSFLPGPLYE. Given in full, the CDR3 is CASSFLPGPLYEQYF.

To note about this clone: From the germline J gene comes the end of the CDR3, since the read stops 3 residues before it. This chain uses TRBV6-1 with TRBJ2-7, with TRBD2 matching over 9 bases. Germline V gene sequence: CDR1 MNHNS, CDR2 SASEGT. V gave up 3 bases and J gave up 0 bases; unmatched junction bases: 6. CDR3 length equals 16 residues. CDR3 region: CASSDMGSGSSYEQYF. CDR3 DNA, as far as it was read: TGTGCCAGCAGTGATATGGGTAGCGGGAGCTCCTACGAG.

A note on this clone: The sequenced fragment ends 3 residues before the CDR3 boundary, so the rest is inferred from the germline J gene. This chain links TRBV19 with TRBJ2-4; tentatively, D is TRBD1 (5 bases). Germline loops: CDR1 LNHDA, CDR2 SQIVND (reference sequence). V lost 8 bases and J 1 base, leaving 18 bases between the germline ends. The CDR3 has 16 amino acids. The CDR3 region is CASSLGATRAKNIQYF. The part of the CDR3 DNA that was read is TGTGCCAGTTCCCTTGGGGCCACGAGGGCCAAAAACATT.

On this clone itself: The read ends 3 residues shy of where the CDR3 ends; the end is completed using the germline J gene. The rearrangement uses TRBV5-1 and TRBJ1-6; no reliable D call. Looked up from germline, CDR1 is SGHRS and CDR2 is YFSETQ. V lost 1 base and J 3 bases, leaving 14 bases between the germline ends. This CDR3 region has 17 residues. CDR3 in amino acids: CASSLRFQEFYNSPLHF. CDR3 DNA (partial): TGCGCCAGCAGCTTGCGGTTCCAGGAATTCTATAATTCACCC.

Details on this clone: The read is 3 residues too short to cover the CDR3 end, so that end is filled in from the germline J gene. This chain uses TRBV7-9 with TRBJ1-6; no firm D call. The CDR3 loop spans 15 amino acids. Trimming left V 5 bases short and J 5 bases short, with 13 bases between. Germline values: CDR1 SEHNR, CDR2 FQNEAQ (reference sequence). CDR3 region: CASSTQGFHNSPLHF. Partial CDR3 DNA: TGTGCCAGCAGCACACAAGGTTTTCATAATTCACCC.

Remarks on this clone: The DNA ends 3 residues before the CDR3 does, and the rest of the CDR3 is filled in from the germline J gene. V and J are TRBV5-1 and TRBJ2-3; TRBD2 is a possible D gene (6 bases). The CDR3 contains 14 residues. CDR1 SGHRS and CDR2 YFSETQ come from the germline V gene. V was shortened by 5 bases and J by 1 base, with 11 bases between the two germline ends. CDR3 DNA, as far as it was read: TGCGCCAGCAGGAACCCTAGCGGCACAGATACG. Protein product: CASRNPSGTDT. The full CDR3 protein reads CASRNPSGTDTQYF.

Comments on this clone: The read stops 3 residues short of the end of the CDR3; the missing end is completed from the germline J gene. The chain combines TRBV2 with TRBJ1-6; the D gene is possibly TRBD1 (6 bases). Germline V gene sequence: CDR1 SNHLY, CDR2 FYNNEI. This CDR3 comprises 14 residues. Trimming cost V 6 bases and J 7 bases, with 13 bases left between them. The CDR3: CASRGGAINSPLHF. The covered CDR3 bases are TGTGCCAGCAGAGGGGGGGCAATCAATTCACCC.

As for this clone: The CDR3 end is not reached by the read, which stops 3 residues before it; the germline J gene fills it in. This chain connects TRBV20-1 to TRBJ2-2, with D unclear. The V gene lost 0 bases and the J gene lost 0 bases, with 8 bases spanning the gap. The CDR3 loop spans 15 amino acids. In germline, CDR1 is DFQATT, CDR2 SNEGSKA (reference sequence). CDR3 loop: CSAREWRTNTGELFF. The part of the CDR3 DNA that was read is TGCAGTGCTAGAGAATGGCGGACGAACACCGGGGAG.

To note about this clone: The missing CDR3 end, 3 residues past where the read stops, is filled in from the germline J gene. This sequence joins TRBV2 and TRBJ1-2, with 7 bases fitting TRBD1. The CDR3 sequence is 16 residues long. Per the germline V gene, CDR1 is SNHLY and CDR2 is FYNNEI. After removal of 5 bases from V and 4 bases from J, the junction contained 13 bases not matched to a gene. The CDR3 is CASSRGDREIFYGYTF. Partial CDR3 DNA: TGTGCCAGCAGTCGAGGCGACAGGGAAATTTTCTATGGC. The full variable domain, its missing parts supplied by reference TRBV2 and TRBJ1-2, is EPEVTQTPSHQVTQMGQEVILRCVPISNHLYFYWYRQILGQKVEFLVSFYNNEISEKSEIFDDQFSVERPDGSNFTLKIRSTKLEDSAMYFCASSRGDREIFYGYTFGSGTRLTVV.

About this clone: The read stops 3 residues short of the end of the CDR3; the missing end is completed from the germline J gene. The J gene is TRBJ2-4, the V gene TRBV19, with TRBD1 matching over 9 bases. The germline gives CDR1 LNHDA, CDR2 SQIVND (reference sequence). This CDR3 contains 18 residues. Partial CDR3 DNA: TGTGCCAGTAGTTCCTCTCGCGGGCGACAGGGGGTCCCTCTCCAT. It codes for CASSSSRGRQGVPLH. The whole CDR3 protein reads CASSSSRGRQGVPLHQYF. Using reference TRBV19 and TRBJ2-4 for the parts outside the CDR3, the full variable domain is DGGITQSPKYLFRKEGQNVTLSCEQNLNHDAMYWYRQDPGQGLRLIYYSQIVNDFQKGDIAEGYSVSREKKESFPLTVTSAQKNPTAFYLCASSSSRGRQGVPLHQYFGAGTRLSVL.